One sample yielded the 27 T cell receptor beta chains listed below, sequenced in a study of CXCR3-negative and CXCR3-positive naive CD8 T cells. With UMI labels, 5' RACE was used to prepare the TRB cDNA libraries. Reanalyzing the 5' RACE reads, TCRdb keeps one entry per CDR3 protein, without DNA. The sample has 150,000 or so distinct CDR3 sequences; the top ten hold 0.45% to 0.6%. Their target antigens are unknown. Broader study findings: Greater hydrophobicity was found in TRB CDR3s of CXCR3-positive naive cells than of CXCR3-negative naive cells.

The specimen sequenced was naive CXCR3+ CD8+ T cells from blood. Subset indicated: CD45RO-CCR7+CD27+CD95- naive CD8+ T cells expressing CXCR3 (TNR3+). The receptors were sampled from a human donor in good health. Some clones in this sample may be carry-over from other donors' samples.

This chain connects TRBV7-8 to TRBJ1-5; TCRdb proposes TRBD1, but this gene call is untestable without DNA. The CDR3 is 15 amino acids. Germline V CDR1 and CDR2: SGHVS, FQNEAQ. The CDR3 sequence: CASSQTQGDNQPQHF.

The chain joins TRBV5-1 to TRBJ2-1; the D call of TRBD1 rests on TCRdb alone, since no DNA is present to check it. The CDR3 consists of 13 residues. From germline, CDR1 is SGHRS and CDR2 YFSETQ. CDR3: CASSHRAYNEQFF.

The chain is built from TRBV2 and TRBJ2-7; the TCRdb D gene call, TRBD2, has no DNA to confirm it. Germline V gene lookup returns CDR1 SNHLY and CDR2 FYNNEI. This CDR3 spans 17 amino acids. CDR3 region: CASTTGTSGSFVHEQYF.

This sequence joins TRBV18 and TRBJ2-1; absent DNA, TCRdb's TRBD1 call cannot be checked. The V gene's germline CDR1 is KGHSH and CDR2 LQKENI. The CDR3 covers 14 residues. CDR3 protein: CASSPPSGVNEQFF.

V gene TRBV29-1 combines with J gene TRBJ2-1. In germline, CDR1 is SQVTM, CDR2 ANQGSEA. The length of the CDR3 is 14 residues. The CDR3 loop reads CSVAGQDSSNEQFF.

The J gene is TRBJ2-7, the V gene TRBV2; TCRdb indicates TRBD1, and absent DNA this call remains unverified. CDR3 length: 14 residues. Germline V CDR1 and CDR2: SNHLY, FYNNEI. The CDR3 spells CASSGAGGPYEQYF.

J is TRBJ2-5 and V is TRBV29-1; TCRdb picks TRBD1, but there is no DNA to check that call. The CDR3 sequence is 14 residues long. Germline V CDR1 and CDR2: SQVTM, ANQGSEA. CDR3: CSVVVQGRGETQYF.

V usage is TRBV29-1 and J usage is TRBJ2-7; TCRdb's D call of TRBD2 is untestable without DNA. CDR1 SQVTM and CDR2 ANQGSEA come from the germline V gene. The CDR3 spans 13 residues. Here the CDR3 reads CSVVVAGVFEQYF.

The V and J genes are TRBV5-1 and TRBJ1-1; TCRdb reports TRBD1, a call that lacks DNA to check it against. The germline CDR1 and CDR2 sequences are SGHRS and YFSETQ. CDR3 length: 17 residues. This chain's CDR3 is CASSLRQGTAMNTEAFF.

The chain couples TRBV15 to TRBJ2-7. Germline-derived CDR1 and CDR2 are LNHNV and YYDKDF (reference sequence). The CDR3 is made up of 13 amino acids. The chain's CDR3 is CATSRDTPYEQYF.

The chain combines TRBV27 with TRBJ2-1. This CDR3 comprises 15 residues. CDR1 and CDR2 from the germline V gene are MNHEY and SMNVEV (reference sequence). The CDR3 spells CASSLVGASYNEQFF.

The rearrangement links TRBV20-1 to TRBJ2-7. Germline V gives CDR1 DFQATT, CDR2 SNEGSKA (reference sequence). The CDR3 contains 15 residues. CDR3 in amino acids: CSARDLSGPSYEQYF.

CDR3 in amino acids: CASSPYTGTDTQYF. The rearrangement joins TRBV18 to TRBJ2-3. This CDR3 region has 14 residues. Looked up from germline, CDR1 is KGHSH and CDR2 is LQKENI.

The CDR3 here is CAISTTFRTANTEAFF. The chain combines TRBV10-3 with TRBJ1-1; the D gene TCRdb calls, TRBD1, cannot be checked with no DNA. The germline V gene encodes CDR1 ENHRY and CDR2 SYGVKD. The CDR3 is made up of 16 amino acids.

V gene TRBV19 combines with J gene TRBJ2-2; TCRdb reports TRBD1, a call that lacks DNA to check it against. This CDR3 is built from 11 residues. The germline V gene has CDR1 LNHDA and CDR2 SQIVND (reference sequence). The CDR3 reads CATGYTGELFF.

The rearrangement links TRBV6-4 to TRBJ1-5; the D call from TCRdb, TRBD1, cannot be confirmed without DNA. This CDR3 is 17 amino acids long. From germline, CDR1 is MRHNA and CDR2 SNTAGT. The CDR3 sequence is CARILHCGDRTWQPQHF.

The rearrangement uses TRBV4-1 and TRBJ2-1; TCRdb names TRBD1, which stays unverified in the absence of DNA. Germline values: CDR1 MGHRA, CDR2 YSYEKL. This CDR3 region has 14 residues. The CDR3 here is CASSLDSLYNEQFF.

The genes are TRBV25-1 and TRBJ2-2; TCRdb's assignment of TRBD2 cannot be checked, as there is no DNA. Germline CDR1 is MGHDK and CDR2 is SYGVNS. The CDR3 runs to 14 residues. CDR3 amino acids: CASRREGWGGELFF.

The V and J genes are TRBV4-1 and TRBJ2-2. Germline values: CDR1 MGHRA, CDR2 YSYEKL. The CDR3 length is 13 residues. CDR3 sequence reads: CASSQETLGELFF.

The V gene is TRBV6-4, the J gene TRBJ2-1; the TRBD2 assignment by TCRdb is unverifiable without DNA. The CDR3 loop spans 15 amino acids. Per the germline V gene, CDR1 is MRHNA and CDR2 is SNTAGT. CDR3 in amino acids: CASSDQGGGANEQFF.

The chain carries TRBV5-5 and TRBJ2-1; with no DNA, the TCRdb D assignment of TRBD2 cannot be verified. Germline V CDR1 and CDR2: SGHKS, YYEKEE (reference sequence). The CDR3 runs to 14 residues. The CDR3 spells CASSSSLSVDEQFF.

This chain connects TRBV29-1 to TRBJ2-3; the D call from TCRdb, TRBD1, cannot be confirmed without DNA. The germline CDR1 and CDR2 sequences are SQVTM and ANQGSEA. This CDR3 is 14 amino acids long. CDR3 sequence: CSVEGQGEPDTQYF.

J is TRBJ2-4 and V is TRBV20-1. Germline CDR1 reads DFQATT; CDR2 reads SNEGSKA (reference sequence). The CDR3 totals 15 residues. CDR3 residues: CSASVSTEAKNIQYF.

The genes are TRBV7-8 and TRBJ1-1; the D gene TCRdb calls, TRBD1, cannot be checked with no DNA. The CDR3 runs to 15 residues. Germline V gene sequence: CDR1 SGHVS, CDR2 FQNEAQ. Here the CDR3 reads CASSLAQTGVTEAFF.

The chain is built from TRBV28 and TRBJ2-2; TCRdb gives TRBD2 as the D gene, but with no DNA this cannot be confirmed. Germline CDR1 and CDR2: MDHEN and SYDVKM. The CDR3 is 13 amino acids. The CDR3 loop reads CATGTINTGELFF. Together with reference TRBV28 and TRBJ2-2, the CDR3 gives the full variable domain: DVKVTQSSRYLVKRTGEKVFLECVQDMDHENMFWYRQDPGLGLRLIYFSYDVKMKEKGDIPEGYSVSREKKERFSLILESASTNQTSMYLCATGTINTGELFFGEGSRLTVL.

CDR3 loop: CASSIATRTGSTEAFF. This chain uses TRBV19 with TRBJ1-1; the TCRdb call, TRBD1, lacks DNA for checking. Per the germline V gene, CDR1 is LNHDA and CDR2 is SQIVND (reference sequence). This CDR3 has 16 residues. The full variable domain, its missing parts supplied by reference TRBV19 and TRBJ1-1, is DGGITQSPKYLFRKEGQNVTLSCEQNLNHDAMYWYRQDPGQGLRLIYYSQIVNDFQKGDIAEGYSVSREKKESFPLTVTSAQKNPTAFYLCASSIATRTGSTEAFFGQGTRLTVV.

The CDR3 region is CASSLFGLRTDTQYF. V and J are TRBV28 and TRBJ2-3. The germline gives CDR1 MDHEN, CDR2 SYDVKM. The CDR3 spans 15 residues.